Shown below are 5 T cell receptor beta chains from a single sample sequenced in a study of CD8+CD57+ T cells in acquired aplastic anemia. TCR beta VDJ and CDR3 were profiled, and genomic DNA was the template. TCRdb analysed the reads with MiXCR anew, one entry per CDR3 protein. This repertoire shows 300,000 or so distinct CDR3 sequences, approximately 60% found once; its top ten account for approximately 1.3%. Individuals selected for sequencing had exhibited CD8+CD57+ cell expansion on flow cytometry. The specimen was sorted CD4+, CD8+, or CD8+CD57+ T cells (not recorded which) from PBMCs. The origin of the receptors is a human donor with aplastic anemia.

This chain joins TRBV2 and TRBJ1-3; D not resolved. Trimming cost V 3 bases and J 5 bases, with 5 bases left between them. This CDR3 contains 12 residues. CDR1 is SNHLY and CDR2 is FYNNEI in the germline V gene. CDR3: CASSDTRNTIYF. For the CDR3, the DNA is TGTGCCAGCAGTGACACTCGAAACACCATATATTTT.

The V and J genes are TRBV9 and TRBJ1-3; D uncertain. This CDR3 has 14 residues. Germline-derived CDR1 and CDR2 are SGDLS and YYNGEE. The germline V and J ends were trimmed by 0 bases and 4 bases, with 8 bases remaining between them. The CDR3 reads CASSVAQVGNTIYF. Written as DNA, the CDR3 is TGTGCCAGCAGCGTAGCGCAGGTCGGAAACACCATATATTTT. The whole variable domain, filled in from reference TRBV9 and TRBJ1-3, reads DSGVTQTPKHLITATGQRVTLRCSPRSGDLSVYWYQQSLDQGLQFLIQYYNGEERAKGNILERFSAQQFPDLHSELNLSSLELGDSALYFCASSVAQVGNTIYFGEGSWLTVV.

V and J are TRBV9 and TRBJ2-1; D perhaps matches TRBD1 (6 bases). Germline-derived CDR1 and CDR2 are SGDLS and YYNGEE. V was trimmed by 5 bases and J by 6 bases, leaving 18 bases between them. CDR3 length equals 15 residues. The CDR3 sequence is CASSERQVRSNEQFF. The CDR3 nucleotides are TGTGCCAGCAGTGAGAGACAGGTCCGGTCCAATGAGCAGTTCTTC.

The J gene is TRBJ1-6, the V gene TRBV12-3 or TRBV12-4; TRBD1 is a possible D gene (5 bases). Deletions cut 5 bases from V and 5 bases from J, with 10 bases between. The CDR3 totals 14 residues. This CDR3 reads CASSVQDNNSPLHF. The CDR3 DNA sequence: TGTGCCAGCAGTGTACAGGATAATAATTCACCCCTCCACTTT.

This clonotype has ten or more counts. One end of the junction fails to match germline, which may point to a read error. The chain combines TRBV20-1 with TRBJ2-2; 7 bases are shared with TRBD1. The CDR3 contains 14 residues. CDR1 is DFQATT, CDR2 SNEGSKA, per germline (reference sequence). CDR3 amino acids: CSARGQVSTGELFF. Written as DNA, the CDR3 is TGCAGTGCCAGAGGACAGGTCTCCACCGGGGAGCTGTTTTTT.